A selection of T cell receptor beta chains follows, all from one sample in a study of tumor-infiltrating lymphocytes in localized non-small cell lung cancer. The data were produced by immunoSEQ multiplex PCR, yet TCRdb's version contains in-frame clones alone and is incomplete. The repertoire holds about 3,800 clones, roughly 70% seen once, with 15% in the top ten. The sample consisted of uninvolved lung tissue not adjacent to the tumor. The receptors shown here come from a human donor with non-small cell lung cancer. Each CDR3 is given with its conserved first and last residue. D genes are given only for firm matches. Some rows mark clone size as missing; the rest say once, few, many or name a class of expanded clone.

. | TRBJ1-6 | TRBV7-3 | . | CASSLTAGANSPLHF | TGTGCCAGCAGCTTAACGGCAGGGGCTAACTCACCCCTCCACTTT
. | TRBJ2-7 | TRBV28 | TRBD2 | CASSSGLGPAGGYEQYF | TGTGCCAGCAGTTCAGGGCTAGGGCCCGCGGGGGGTTACGAGCAGTACTTC
. | TRBJ2-1 | TRBV28 | . | CASSFRQSSYNEQFF | TGTGCCAGCAGTTTCCGGCAGAGCTCCTACAATGAGCAGTTCTTC
. | TRBJ2-1 | TRBV7-2 | TRBD2 | CASSSTGTSGSSYNEQFF | TGTGCCAGCAGCTCGACCGGGACTAGCGGGAGCTCCTACAATGAGCAGTTCTTC
. | TRBJ2-7 | TRBV5-1 | . | CASSFGQGGSYEQYF | TGCGCCAGCAGCTTCGGCCAGGGCGGCTCCTACGAGCAGTACTTC
few | TRBJ2-7 | TRBV7-2 | TRBD2 | CASSSTSGGASYEQYF | TGTGCCAGCAGCTCGACTAGCGGGGGGGCCTCCTACGAGCAGTACTTC
. | TRBJ2-5 | TRBV30 | . | CAWSVVARETQYF | TGTGCCTGGAGTGTAGTTGCCAGGGAGACCCAGTACTTC
. | TRBJ2-7 | TRBV10-1 | . | CASSPTELRDEQYF | TGCGCCAGCAGTCCTACTGAACTACGAGACGAGCAGTACTTC
. | TRBJ2-7 | TRBV5-1 | . | CASTPRSDTTDEQYF | TGCGCCAGCACCCCCAGGTCGGACACAACCGACGAGCAGTACTTC
. | TRBJ2-5 | TRBV5-1 | . | CASSVQGEGETQYF | TGCGCCAGCAGCGTACAGGGGGAGGGAGAGACCCAGTACTTC